The 8 T cell receptor beta chains below all came from one sample that was sequenced in a study of CD8 T cells in Susac syndrome. Random hexamers were used to reverse transcribe an amount of about 0.45 to 1 ug RNA. TCRdb reanalysed the immunoSEQ multiplex PCR reads using MiXCR and keeps one entry per CDR3 protein. The sample has around 230,000 distinct CDR3 sequences, about 96% seen once. The sample taken for sequencing was CD4+ T cells from PBMCs. The receptors derive from a human donor with multiple sclerosis.

Worth noting for this clonotype: Here the CDR3 omits its conserved ending phenylalanine or tryptophan, so a read error is the likely source. The V and J genes are TRBV6-5 and TRBJ2-7; D might be TRBD2 (6 bases). The V end lost 0 bases, the J end lost 0 bases, and 9 bases lay between the germline ends. This CDR3 region has 15 residues. The germline V gene has CDR1 MNHEY and CDR2 SVGAGI. The CDR3 sequence is CASSYSTSFSYEQYL. CDR3 coding DNA: TGTGCCAGCAGTTACTCAACTAGCTTCTCCTACGAGCAGTACCTC.

The chain recombines TRBV7-3 with TRBJ2-1; the D gene is possibly TRBD2 (6 bases). Germline loops: CDR1 SGHTA, CDR2 FQGTGA. Trimming left V 1 base short and J 2 bases short, with 9 bases between. This CDR3 region has 15 residues. Here the CDR3 reads CASSLSSGTYNEQFF. In nucleotides, the CDR3 is TGTGCCAGCAGCTTAAGTAGCGGTACCTACAATGAGCAGTTCTTC.

The V call is TRBV5-1, the J call TRBJ2-7, with 8 positions matching TRBD1. Per germline, CDR1 SGHRS and CDR2 YFSETQ. CDR3 length: 15 residues. The V gene end was trimmed by 4 bases and the J gene end by 2 bases; junction bases not matched to a gene: 8. CDR3 amino acids: CASSGSTGAAYEQYF. Written as DNA, the CDR3 is TGCGCCAGCAGCGGCTCGACAGGGGCGGCCTACGAGCAGTACTTC.

This chain joins TRBV20-1 and TRBJ2-5; D may be TRBD2 (6 bases). Germline CDR1 is DFQATT and CDR2 is SNEGSKA (reference sequence). Trimming pared 3 bases from V and 5 bases from J, leaving 10 bases between. This CDR3 comprises 12 residues. The CDR3 here is CSASGAGETQYF. CDR3 bases: TGCAGTGCTAGTGGGGCGGGGGAGACCCAGTACTTC.

CDR3 protein: CASSQGPTGDNGYTF. The CDR3 DNA reads TGTGCCAGCAGCCAAGGCCCGACAGGGGATAATGGCTACACCTTC. The chain joins TRBV3-1 to TRBJ1-2, with 8 bases that match TRBD1. This CDR3 has 15 amino acids. The V segment lost 1 base and the J segment 6 bases; nucleotides outside the gene matches: 7. Germline loops: CDR1 LGHDT, CDR2 YNNKEL (reference sequence).

The chain has TRBV4-1 and TRBJ2-1; 8 bases are shared with TRBD2. V dropped 0 bases and J dropped 2; count of bases not matched to a gene: 9. Germline CDR1 reads MGHRA; CDR2 reads YSYEKL. This CDR3 comprises 18 residues. CDR3 in amino acids: CASSQDPSGSYPYNEQFF. DNA of the CDR3: TGCGCCAGCAGCCAAGATCCGAGCGGGAGTTACCCCTACAATGAGCAGTTCTTC.

This clonotype has just one count. Mismatch with germline at one junction end may stem from a read error. The V call is TRBV3-1, the J call TRBJ2-3, with D perhaps TRBD2 (6 bases). Germline V CDR1 and CDR2: LGHDT, YNNKEL (reference sequence). This CDR3 has 14 residues. CDR3 loop: CASSQEPNGTPFHF. The DNA for the CDR3 is TGTGCCAGCAGCCAAGAACCGAACGGGACTCCATTCCATTTT.

The V gene is TRBV3-1, the J gene TRBJ1-5, with D possibly TRBD1 on 5 matching bases. The germline CDR1 and CDR2 sequences are LGHDT and YNNKEL (reference sequence). The V end lost 4 bases, the J end lost 0 bases, and 10 bases lay between the germline ends. This CDR3 is 15 amino acids long. The CDR3 reads CASSPTVHSNQPQHF. CDR3 bases: TGTGCCAGCAGCCCGACAGTGCATAGCAATCAGCCCCAGCATTTT.